The sequence of this T cell receptor (beta chain) was determined in a study of molecular identifiers for immune sequencing clone quantification. CDR3 length: 11 amino acids. V lost 6 bases to trimming and J lost 8 bases, with 13 bases between them. Germline V lookup: CDR1 DFQATT, CDR2 SNEGSKA (reference sequence). This clonotype has more than one count but fewer than ten. Each CDR3 protein is one row after TCRdb ran MiXCR on the PCR reads. Altogether some 580,000 distinct CDR3 sequences are present, less than 30% being singletons, with the ten largest covering about 0.78%. The TCR originated in a human donor in good health. Some libraries in this study had Jurkat cell RNA spiked in. What was sequenced was naive CD8+ T cells from blood, with Jurkat cell RNA spiked in. Noted subset: FACS-sorted CD8+CD4-CCR7+CD45RA+ naive T cells. This chain connects TRBV20-1 to TRBJ1-2; tentatively, D is TRBD1 (5 bases). Here the CDR3 DNA reads TGCAGTGCCTTCTACGGGGGAGGCTACACCTTC. Translated: CSAFYGGGYTF.